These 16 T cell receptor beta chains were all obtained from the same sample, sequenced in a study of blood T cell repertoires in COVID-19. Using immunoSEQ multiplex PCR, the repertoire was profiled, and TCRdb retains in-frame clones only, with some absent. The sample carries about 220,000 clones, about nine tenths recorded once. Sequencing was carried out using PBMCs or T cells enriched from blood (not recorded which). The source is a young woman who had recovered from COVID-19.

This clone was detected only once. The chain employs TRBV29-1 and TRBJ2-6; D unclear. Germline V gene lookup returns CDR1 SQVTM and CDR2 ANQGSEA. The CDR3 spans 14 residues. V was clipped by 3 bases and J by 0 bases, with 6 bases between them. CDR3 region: CSVERDSGANVLTF. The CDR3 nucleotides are TGCAGCGTTGAGAGAGACTCTGGGGCCAACGTCCTGACTTTC.

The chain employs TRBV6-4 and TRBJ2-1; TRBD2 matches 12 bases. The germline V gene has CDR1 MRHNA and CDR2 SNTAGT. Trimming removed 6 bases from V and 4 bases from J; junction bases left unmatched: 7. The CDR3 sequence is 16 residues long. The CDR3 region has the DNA TGTGCCAGCAGCAAGACTAGCGGGGGCCTTTACAATGAGCAGTTCTTC. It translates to CASSKTSGGLYNEQFF.

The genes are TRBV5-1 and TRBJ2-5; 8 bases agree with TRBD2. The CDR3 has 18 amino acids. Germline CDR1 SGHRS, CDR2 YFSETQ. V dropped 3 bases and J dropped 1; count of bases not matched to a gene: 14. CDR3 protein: CASSYKSRAGVIQETQYF. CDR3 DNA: TGCGCCAGCAGCTACAAATCTCGAGCGGGGGTAATCCAAGAGACCCAGTACTTC.

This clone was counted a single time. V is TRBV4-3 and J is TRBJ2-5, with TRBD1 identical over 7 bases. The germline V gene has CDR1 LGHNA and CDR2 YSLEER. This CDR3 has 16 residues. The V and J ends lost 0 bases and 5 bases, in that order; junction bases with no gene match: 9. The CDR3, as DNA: TGCGCCAGCAGCCAAGAATTGACAGGGTGGACGGAGACCCAGTACTTC. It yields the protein CASSQELTGWTETQYF.

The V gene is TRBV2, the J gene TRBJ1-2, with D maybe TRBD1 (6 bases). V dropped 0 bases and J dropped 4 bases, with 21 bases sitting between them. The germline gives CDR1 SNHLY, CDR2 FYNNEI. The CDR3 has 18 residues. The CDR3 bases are TGTGCCAGCAGTGAAGCCCGGGACAAGGGTCTAGTGGGCTATGGCTACACCTTC. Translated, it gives CASSEARDKGLVGYGYTF.

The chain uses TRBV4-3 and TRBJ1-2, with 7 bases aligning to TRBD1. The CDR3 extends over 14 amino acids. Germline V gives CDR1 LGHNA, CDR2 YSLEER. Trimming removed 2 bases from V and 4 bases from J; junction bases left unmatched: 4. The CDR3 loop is CASSQSTGLYGYTF. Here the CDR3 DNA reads TGCGCCAGCAGCCAATCGACAGGGCTCTATGGCTACACCTTC.

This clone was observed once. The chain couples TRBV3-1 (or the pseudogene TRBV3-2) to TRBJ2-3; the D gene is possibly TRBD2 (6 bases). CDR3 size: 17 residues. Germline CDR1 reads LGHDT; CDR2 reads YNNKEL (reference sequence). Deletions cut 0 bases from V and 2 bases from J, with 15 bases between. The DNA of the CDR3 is TGTGCCAGCAGCCAAGATCTAGGCGGGGTTTACACAGATACGCAGTATTTT. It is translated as CASSQDLGGVYTDTQYF.

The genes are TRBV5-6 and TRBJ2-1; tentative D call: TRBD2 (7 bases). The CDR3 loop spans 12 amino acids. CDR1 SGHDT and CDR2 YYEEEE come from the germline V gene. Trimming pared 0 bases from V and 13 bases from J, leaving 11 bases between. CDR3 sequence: CASSLATGGQFF. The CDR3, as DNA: TGTGCCAGCAGCTTGGCTACGGGGGGCCAGTTCTTC.

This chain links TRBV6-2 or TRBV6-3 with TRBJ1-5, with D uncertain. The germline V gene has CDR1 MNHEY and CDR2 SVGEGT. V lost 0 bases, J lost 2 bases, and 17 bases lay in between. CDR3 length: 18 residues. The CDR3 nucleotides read TGTGCCAGCAGTTACTCGAAGGAGGCAGTTTACGGCAATCAGCCCCAGCATTTT. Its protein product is CASSYSKEAVYGNQPQHF.

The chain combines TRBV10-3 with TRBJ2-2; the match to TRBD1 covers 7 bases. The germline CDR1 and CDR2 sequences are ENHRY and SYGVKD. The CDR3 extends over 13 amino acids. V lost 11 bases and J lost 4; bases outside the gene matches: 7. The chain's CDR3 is CAPQQGSTGELFF. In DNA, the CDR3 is TGTGCCCCACAACAGGGGAGCACCGGGGAGCTGTTTTTT.

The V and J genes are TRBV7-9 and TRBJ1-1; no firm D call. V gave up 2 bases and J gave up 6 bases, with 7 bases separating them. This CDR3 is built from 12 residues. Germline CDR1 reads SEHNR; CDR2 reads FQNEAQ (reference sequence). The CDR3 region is CASSLPSAEAFF. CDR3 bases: TGTGCCAGCAGCTTACCGAGCGCTGAAGCTTTCTTT.

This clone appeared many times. DNA for the CDR3: TGTGCCAGCAGCTTAGCCGGACAGGGGGTAAATGGCTACACCTTC. Translating it yields CASSLAGQGVNGYTF. This chain uses TRBV7-2 with TRBJ1-2; 10 bases line up with TRBD1. The CDR3 runs 15 residues. J gave up 6 bases and V 0 bases, and 4 bases lay outside the gene matches. Germline V gene data show CDR1 as SGHTA and CDR2 as FQGNSA.

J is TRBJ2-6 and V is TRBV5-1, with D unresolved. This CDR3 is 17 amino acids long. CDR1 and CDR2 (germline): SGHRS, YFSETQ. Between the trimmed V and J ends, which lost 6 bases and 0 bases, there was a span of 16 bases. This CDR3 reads CASTPGKAISGANVLTF. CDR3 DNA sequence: TGCGCCAGCACCCCTGGTAAAGCAATCTCTGGGGCCAACGTCCTGACTTTC.

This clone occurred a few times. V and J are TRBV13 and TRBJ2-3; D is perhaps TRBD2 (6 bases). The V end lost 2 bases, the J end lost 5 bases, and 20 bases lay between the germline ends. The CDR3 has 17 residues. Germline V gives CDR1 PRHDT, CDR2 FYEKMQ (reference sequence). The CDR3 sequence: CASSLPSWGPEGDTQYF. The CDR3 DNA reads TGTGCCAGCAGCTTACCCTCTTGGGGCCCGGAGGGAGATACGCAGTATTTT.

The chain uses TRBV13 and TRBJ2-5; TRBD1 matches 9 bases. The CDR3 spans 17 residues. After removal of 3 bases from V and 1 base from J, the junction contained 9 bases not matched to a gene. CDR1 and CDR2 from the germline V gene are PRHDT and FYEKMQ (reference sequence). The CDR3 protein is CASSFPHPQGAQETQYF. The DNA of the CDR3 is TGTGCCAGCAGCTTTCCCCATCCACAGGGGGCCCAAGAGACCCAGTACTTC.

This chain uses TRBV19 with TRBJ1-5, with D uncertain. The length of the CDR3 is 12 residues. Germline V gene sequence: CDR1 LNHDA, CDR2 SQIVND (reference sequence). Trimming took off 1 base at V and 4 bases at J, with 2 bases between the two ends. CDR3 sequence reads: CASSIANQPQHF. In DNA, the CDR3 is TGTGCCAGTAGTATAGCTAATCAGCCCCAGCATTTT.